This T cell receptor (beta chain) comes out of a study of HIV-infected children after antiretroviral therapy interruption. In the study overall: For the interruption arm, samples span week 0 through about 3 years after study end. Weeks 0, 48 and 150 were sampled under continuous treatment. The study's findings and limits: Naive CD4+ Gini coefficient rose by interruption end, suggesting clonal expansion.

Treatment defined: PENTA 11 planned treatment interruption arm or continuous ART arm. Naive CD4+ CD45RA+ CD45RO- T cells were sorted from thawed PBMCs. A 3' RACE protocol on RNA, with unique molecular identifiers, produced the TCR library. TCRdb analysed the 3' RACE reads with MiXCR anew, one entry per CDR3 protein. The sample lists about 89,000 distinct CDR3 sequences, roughly 6.4% occurring once. To note about this clonotype: The antigen remains undetermined.

V was clipped by 2 bases and J by 1 base, with 8 bases between them. The CDR3 is 14 residues long. Germline V gives CDR1 KGHSH, CDR2 LQKENI. The receptor was derived from a pool of human donors with HIV. V gene TRBV18 combines with J gene TRBJ1-1; D might be TRBD1 (5 bases). This sample comprised CD45RA+ CD4+ T cells from PBMCs, pooled from several time points, obtained from a donor given antiretroviral therapy, either interrupted or continuous. Indicated subset: naive CD4+ CD45RA+ CD45RO- T cells. For the CDR3, the DNA is TGTGCCAGCTCACCATCAGGGCGGAACACTGAAGCTTTCTTT. This sequence encodes CASSPSGRNTEAFF.